Listed here is a single T cell receptor (beta chain). Antigen: not known. This sample also contains other DNA sequences that code for the same CDR3. This record belongs to a study of shared clonotypes between healthy human individuals. As for the study in general: Aged 18 to 49, the donors were two women and a few men.

Data came from immunoSEQ multiplex PCR; TCRdb stores just in-frame clones and leaves some out. The table shows millions of clones, with around 96% occurring only once. Cells designated naive CD8 were CD45RO-negative and were positively selected for CCR7, with terminally differentiated effector memory CD45RA+ cells excluded. The CDR3 sequence is 12 residues long. Germline-derived CDR1 and CDR2 are LNHDA and SQIVND (reference sequence). V was cut by 4 bases and J by 2 bases, with 5 bases left in between. General observations from the study: Clonotype sharing among the donors was expected to vary with sequencing depth.

This receptor was taken from a man aged 18 to 29 in good health. Sequenced sample: naive CD8+ T cells sorted from blood. The chain employs TRBV19 and TRBJ1-2; no clear D. The CDR3 loop reads CASSTDNYGYTF. The CDR3 coding sequence is TGTGCCAGTAGTACCGACAACTATGGCTACACCTTC.